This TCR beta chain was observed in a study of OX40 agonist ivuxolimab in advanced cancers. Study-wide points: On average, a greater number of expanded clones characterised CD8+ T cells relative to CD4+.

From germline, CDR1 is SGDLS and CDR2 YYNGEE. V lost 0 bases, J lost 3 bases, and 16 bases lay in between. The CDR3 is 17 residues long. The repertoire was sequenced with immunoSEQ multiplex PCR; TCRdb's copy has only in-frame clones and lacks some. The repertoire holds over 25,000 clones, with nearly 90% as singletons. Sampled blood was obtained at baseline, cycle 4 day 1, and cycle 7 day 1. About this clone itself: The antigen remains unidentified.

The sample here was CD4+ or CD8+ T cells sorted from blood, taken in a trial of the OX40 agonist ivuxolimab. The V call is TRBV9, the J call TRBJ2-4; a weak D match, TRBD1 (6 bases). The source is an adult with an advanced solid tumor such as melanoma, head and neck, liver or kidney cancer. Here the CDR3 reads CASSVGDLGQYKNIQYF. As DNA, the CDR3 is TGTGCCAGCAGCGTAGGGGATCTCGGACAGTACAAAAACATTCAGTACTTC.